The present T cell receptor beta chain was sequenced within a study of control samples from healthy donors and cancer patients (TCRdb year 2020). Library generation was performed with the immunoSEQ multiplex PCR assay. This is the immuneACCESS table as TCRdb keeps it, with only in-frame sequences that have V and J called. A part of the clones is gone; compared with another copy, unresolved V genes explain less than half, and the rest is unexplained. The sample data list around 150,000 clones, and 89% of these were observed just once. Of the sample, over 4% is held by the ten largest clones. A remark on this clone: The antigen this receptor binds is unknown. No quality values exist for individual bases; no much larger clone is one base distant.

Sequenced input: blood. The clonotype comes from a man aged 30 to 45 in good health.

The CDR3 sequence is CASSFKASYEQYF. The nucleotide sequence is given as TGTGCCAGCAGTTTTAAAGCCTCCTACGAGCAGTACTTC. This chain joins TRBV12-3 or TRBV12-4 to TRBJ2-7; the D gene is not confidently resolved. The V and J ends are trimmed by 3 bases and 0 bases, leaving 6 bases between them. The CDR3 numbers 13 residues from cysteine through phenylalanine. CDR3 DNA only is kept here, 39 bases in frame from base 1.